These 32 T cell receptor beta chains originate from one sample sequenced in a study of CD8+ T cells in alopecia areata. Treatment defined: oral pan-JAK inhibitor, 5-10 mg twice daily. Sequencing relied on a cDNA template that was reverse transcribed from extracted RNA. Assay: immunoSEQ multiplex PCR; the TCRdb copy retains only in-frame clones and omits some. This repertoire shows around 300,000 clones, roughly 60% found once; its top ten account for 0.93%. Here the sequenced sample was CD4+ T cells sorted from blood, taken at approximately week 52, from a patient treated with tofacitinib. The receptors were sampled from a human donor with alopecia areata.

This clone was recorded a few times. The rearrangement uses TRBV7-2 and TRBJ1-1; the D gene is possibly TRBD1 (6 bases). The germline V gene encodes CDR1 SGHTA and CDR2 FQGNSA. The V end lost 5 bases, the J end lost 1 base, and 14 bases lay between the germline ends. The CDR3 has 15 residues. The chain's CDR3 is CASSVRGFGNTEAFF. As DNA, the CDR3 is TGTGCCAGCAGCGTCAGGGGTTTTGGGAACACTGAAGCTTTCTTT.

V gene TRBV30 combines with J gene TRBJ2-3; either TRBD1 or TRBD2 may supply D (5 bases each). V was clipped by 7 bases and J by 1 base, with 12 bases between them. Per the germline V gene, CDR1 is GTSNPN and CDR2 is SVGIG (reference sequence). CDR3 size: 13 residues. The CDR3: CAFQGPRTDTQYF. For the CDR3, the DNA is TGTGCCTTCCAGGGACCACGCACAGATACGCAGTATTTT. Full variable domain (missing parts from reference TRBV30 and TRBJ2-3): SQTIHQWPATLVQPVGSPLSLECTVEGTSNPNLYWYRQAAGRGLQLLFYSVGIGQISSEVPQNLSASRPQDRQFILSSKKLLLSDSGFYLCAFQGPRTDTQYFGPGTRLTVL.

This clone came up a few times. The chain is built from TRBV7-6 and TRBJ2-5; the match to TRBD2 covers 13 bases. The CDR3 has 15 residues. Germline V gene data show CDR1 as SGHVS and CDR2 as FNYEAQ. The V segment lost 5 bases and the J segment 5 bases; nucleotides outside the gene matches: 5. The CDR3 DNA is TGTGCCAGCAGCGAGGGACTAGCGGGGTATGAGACCCAGTACTTC. Translation: CASSEGLAGYETQYF.

The chain joins TRBV29-1 to TRBJ1-5; D not resolved. V was cut by 5 bases and J by 9 bases, with 8 bases left in between. Germline V gene sequence: CDR1 SQVTM, CDR2 ANQGSEA. This CDR3 spans 10 amino acids. CDR3 nucleotide sequence: TGCAGCGTTCCCCATAGGCCCCAGCATTTT. Protein product: CSVPHRPQHF.

The gene calls are TRBV30 and TRBJ1-5; D unclear. Trimming took off 3 bases at V and 3 bases at J, with 9 bases between the two ends. The CDR3 sequence is 13 residues long. Germline values: CDR1 GTSNPN, CDR2 SVGIG (reference sequence). The CDR3 nucleotides read TGTGCCTGGAGAGAGGCGAACAATCAGCCCCAGCATTTT. This translates into CAWREANNQPQHF.

This chain connects TRBV10-3 to TRBJ1-1; D unclear. The germline CDR1 and CDR2 sequences are ENHRY and SYGVKD. This CDR3 region has 14 residues. V gave up 0 bases and J gave up 7 bases, with 12 bases separating them. The CDR3 sequence is CAISESVGSDEAFF. In DNA form, the CDR3 reads TGTGCCATCAGTGAGTCTGTAGGGTCAGATGAAGCTTTCTTT.

V gene TRBV29-1 combines with J gene TRBJ2-7; possibly TRBD2 for D (5 bases). The CDR3 is 13 amino acids. CDR1 SQVTM and CDR2 ANQGSEA come from the germline V gene. Trimming cost V 5 bases and J 1 base, with 12 bases left between them. CDR3: CSVFTRRSYEQYF. Here the CDR3 DNA reads TGCAGCGTTTTCACCAGGAGGTCCTACGAGCAGTACTTC.

The rearrangement joins TRBV30 to TRBJ2-7; D is perhaps TRBD1 or TRBD2 (6 bases each). Germline CDR1 reads GTSNPN; CDR2 reads SVGIG (reference sequence). CDR3 size: 13 residues. The ends were cut back, 2 bases at V and 7 bases at J, with 15 bases in the middle. The CDR3 here is CAWSPVGGAEQYF. In nucleotides, the CDR3 is TGTGCCTGGAGTCCTGTGGGGGGCGCTGAGCAGTACTTC.

The chain combines TRBV18 with TRBJ1-5, with D unresolved. Germline CDR1 and CDR2: KGHSH and LQKENI. Trimming stripped 3 bases from V and 4 bases from J, with 13 bases between. The CDR3 is made up of 15 amino acids. Here the CDR3 DNA reads TGTGCCAGCTCACCCCGCCCTACGGCGAATCAGCCCCAGCATTTT. The encoded protein is CASSPRPTANQPQHF.

In DNA form, the CDR3 reads TGTGCCAGCAGTTACGTTGGCGGTTCCTACGAGCAGTACTTC. The encoded protein is CASSYVGGSYEQYF. The chain is built from TRBV6-5 and TRBJ2-7; D is uncertain. Germline-derived CDR1 and CDR2 are MNHEY and SVGAGI. The V end lost 2 bases, the J end lost 1 base, and 9 bases lay between the germline ends. The CDR3 extends over 14 amino acids.

This clone occurred a few times. V and J are TRBV7-3 and TRBJ2-1, with D tentatively TRBD2 (5 bases). There are 13 residues in the CDR3. Germline-derived CDR1 and CDR2 are SGHTA and FQGTGA. Trimming removed 5 bases at V and 7 bases at J, with 12 bases between. The CDR3 bases are TGTGCCAGCAGCGCGACCCCGGGGAATGAGCAGTTCTTC. Translating it yields CASSATPGNEQFF.

A word on this clone: Distinct nucleotide sequences in the sample also encode this CDR3. V gene TRBV30 combines with J gene TRBJ1-5; maybe TRBD1 (6 bases). V was clipped by 0 bases and J by 7 bases, with 7 bases between them. The CDR3 totals 12 residues. Per the germline V gene, CDR1 is GTSNPN and CDR2 is SVGIG (reference sequence). The CDR3, as DNA: TGTGCCTGGAGTGTAGGGGGACAGCCCCAGCATTTT. Translation gives CAWSVGGQPQHF.

This clone occurred a few times. J is TRBJ1-4 and V is TRBV7-9, with no clear D. This CDR3 has 17 residues. From germline, CDR1 is SEHNR and CDR2 FQNEAQ (reference sequence). V lost 0 bases and J 3 bases, leaving 14 bases between the germline ends. The CDR3: CASSLARGPAANEKLFF. The DNA of the CDR3 is TGTGCCAGCAGCTTAGCACGCGGCCCCGCGGCTAATGAAAAACTGTTTTTT.

This chain connects TRBV19 to TRBJ1-6; 8 nucleotides line up with TRBD1. The germline gives CDR1 LNHDA, CDR2 SQIVND (reference sequence). The CDR3 loop spans 14 amino acids. V trimming: 3 bases; J trimming: 9 bases; junction bases outside the gene matches: 4. This CDR3 is CASSIEDRVSPLHF. The CDR3 bases are TGTGCCAGTAGTATTGAGGACAGGGTTTCACCCCTCCACTTT. Using reference TRBV19 and TRBJ1-6 for the parts outside the CDR3, the full variable domain is DGGITQSPKYLFRKEGQNVTLSCEQNLNHDAMYWYRQDPGQGLRLIYYSQIVNDFQKGDIAEGYSVSREKKESFPLTVTSAQKNPTAFYLCASSIEDRVSPLHFGNGTRLTVT.

The chain recombines TRBV30 with TRBJ2-7; 7 bases are a match to TRBD2. The CDR3 runs 13 residues. CDR1 and CDR2 from the germline V gene are GTSNPN and SVGIG (reference sequence). The trim removed 2 bases at V and 2 bases at J, leaving 3 bases unmatched. CDR3 in amino acids: CAWSSGLTYEQYF. As DNA, the CDR3 is TGTGCCTGGAGTTCGGGACTAACCTACGAGCAGTACTTC.

In the case of this clone: Germline and junction disagree at one end, which may indicate a read error. The genes are TRBV6-5 and TRBJ1-1; 7 nucleotides match TRBD1. CDR3 length equals 14 residues. Germline V gene data show CDR1 as MNHEY and CDR2 as SVGAGI. The DNA for the CDR3 is TGTGCCAGCCGTTACAGGGGTCCGAGCACTGAAGCTTTCTTT. Its protein product is CASRYRGPSTEAFF.

The rearrangement joins TRBV2 to TRBJ1-1; 7 bases align to TRBD1. The CDR3 loop spans 14 amino acids. The germline V gene has CDR1 SNHLY and CDR2 FYNNEI. V was pared by 6 bases and J by 4 bases, with 8 bases of the junction left unmatched. The CDR3 spells CASSVDRSATEAFF. The CDR3 DNA reads as TGTGCCAGCAGCGTGGACAGGTCCGCCACTGAAGCTTTCTTT. Full variable domain (missing parts from reference TRBV2 and TRBJ1-1): EPEVTQTPSHQVTQMGQEVILRCVPISNHLYFYWYRQILGQKVEFLVSFYNNEISEKSEIFDDQFSVERPDGSNFTLKIRSTKLEDSAMYFCASSVDRSATEAFFGQGTRLTVV.

The chain couples TRBV30 to TRBJ1-1; no clear D gene. Germline-derived CDR1 and CDR2 are GTSNPN and SVGIG (reference sequence). Trimming pared 1 base from V and 4 bases from J, leaving 7 bases between. The CDR3 has 12 amino acids. The DNA for the CDR3 is TGTGCCTGGAGTGGAGGAATCACTGAAGCTTTCTTT. Its protein product is CAWSGGITEAFF.

The gene calls are TRBV4-3 and TRBJ1-6, with no clear D. Germline values: CDR1 LGHNA, CDR2 YSLEER. The CDR3 extends over 16 amino acids. V was shortened by 1 base and J by 2 bases, with 9 bases between the two germline ends. CDR3 region: CASSQARGTYNSPLHF. CDR3 DNA sequence: TGCGCCAGCAGCCAAGCGAGAGGGACCTATAATTCACCCCTCCACTTT.

The chain recombines TRBV30 with TRBJ1-1, with 8 bases lining up with TRBD1. V lost 8 bases to trimming and J lost 3 bases; unmatched junction nucleotides: 5. In germline, CDR1 is GTSNPN, CDR2 SVGIG (reference sequence). The CDR3 is made up of 12 amino acids. This CDR3 is CAARQGYTEAFF. The CDR3 nucleotides are TGTGCCGCCCGACAGGGGTACACTGAAGCTTTCTTT. Full variable domain (missing parts from reference TRBV30 and TRBJ1-1): SQTIHQWPATLVQPVGSPLSLECTVEGTSNPNLYWYRQAAGRGLQLLFYSVGIGQISSEVPQNLSASRPQDRQFILSSKKLLLSDSGFYLCAARQGYTEAFFGQGTRLTVV.

The CDR3 spells CASSVALRGSSGNTIYF. The CDR3 nucleotides read TGTGCCAGCAGCGTAGCCTTGCGCGGGAGCTCTGGAAACACCATATATTTT. The chain uses TRBV9 and TRBJ1-3; D not resolved. The CDR3 is made up of 17 amino acids. Trimming removed 0 bases from V and 0 bases from J, with 13 bases in between. Germline values: CDR1 SGDLS, CDR2 YYNGEE.

The chain has TRBV25-1 and TRBJ2-2, with a tentative D call TRBD2 (5 bases). CDR1 is MGHDK, CDR2 SYGVNS, per germline. With 7 bases removed from V and 8 bases from J, the gap between germline ends came to 17 bases. The CDR3 loop spans 14 amino acids. The CDR3 nucleotides read TGTGCCAGCAAGGACCCGGGAAAGGCTGGGGAGCTGTTTTTT. This gives the protein CASKDPGKAGELFF.

The chain recombines TRBV7-8 with TRBJ2-7, with 8 nucleotides matching TRBD1. Germline CDR1 reads SGHVS; CDR2 reads FQNEAQ. J lost 5 bases, V lost 5 bases, and 8 bases had no gene match. The CDR3 runs 14 residues. For the CDR3, the DNA is TGTGCCAGCAGCCAAGGCAGGGGGCGTCACGAGCAGTACTTC. It is translated as CASSQGRGRHEQYF.

The CDR3 DNA is TGTGCCAGCAGCTACCAAGGAGGGGAGACCCAGTACTTC. Translating gives CASSYQGGETQYF. This chain connects TRBV7-3 to TRBJ2-5; TRBD2 is a possible D gene (6 bases). CDR3 length equals 13 residues. In germline, CDR1 is SGHTA, CDR2 FQGTGA. The ends were cut back, 4 bases at V and 5 bases at J, with 11 bases in the middle.

V is TRBV30 and J is TRBJ1-4, with TRBD1 matching 7 bases. CDR1 is GTSNPN and CDR2 is SVGIG in the germline V gene (reference sequence). After removal of 1 base from V and 10 bases from J, the junction contained 0 bases not matched to a gene. The CDR3 is 11 residues long. The CDR3 sequence is CAWSGTGKLFF. The DNA of the CDR3 is TGTGCCTGGAGTGGGACAGGAAAACTGTTTTTT.

This rearrangement joins TRBV11-2 to TRBJ2-3, with D hard to call. Germline V gene sequence: CDR1 SGHAT, CDR2 FQNNGV. V dropped 5 bases and J dropped 4 bases, with 7 bases sitting between them. CDR3 length: 12 amino acids. In DNA form, the CDR3 reads TGTGCCAGCAGCGAAAGGGCAGATACGCAGTATTTT. It specifies CASSERADTQYF.

This chain uses TRBV30 with TRBJ2-3, with TRBD2 matching 7 bases. V shed 3 bases, J shed 9 bases, and the junction held 9 bases outside the gene matches. CDR3 size: 13 residues. Germline-derived CDR1 and CDR2 are GTSNPN and SVGIG (reference sequence). The CDR3 loop is CAWRGSGEGTQYF. The CDR3 DNA sequence: TGTGCCTGGAGGGGAAGCGGGGAAGGAACGCAGTATTTT.

This clone was seen a few times. This specimen includes other DNA sequences encoding the same CDR3. The chain is built from TRBV7-9 and TRBJ2-3; D is unresolved. V was pared by 6 bases and J by 6 bases, with 7 bases between. This CDR3 region has 11 residues. Germline CDR1 reads SEHNR; CDR2 reads FQNEAQ (reference sequence). CDR3 sequence: CASSVGDTQYF. The CDR3, as DNA: TGTGCCAGCAGTGTCGGGGATACGCAGTATTTT.

V and J are TRBV7-6 and TRBJ2-6; D is unresolved. CDR1 and CDR2 from the germline V gene are SGHVS and FNYEAQ. The CDR3 totals 15 residues. Trimming removed 5 bases from V and 0 bases from J, with 8 bases in between. The CDR3 DNA reads TGTGCCAGCAGCGCGAGTTCCTCTGGGGCCAACGTCCTGACTTTC. This codes for CASSASSSGANVLTF.

V and J are TRBV9 and TRBJ1-1; possible D gene TRBD1, 5 bases. This CDR3 region has 12 residues. V lost 2 bases to trimming and J lost 11 bases, with 13 bases between them. CDR1 and CDR2 (germline): SGDLS, YYNGEE. The CDR3 DNA reads TGTGCCAGCAGCGTGACGGGGGTTCCGGCTTTCTTT. Protein: CASSVTGVPAFF. Full variable domain (remainder filled in from reference TRBV9 and TRBJ1-1): DSGVTQTPKHLITATGQRVTLRCSPRSGDLSVYWYQQSLDQGLQFLIQYYNGEERAKGNILERFSAQQFPDLHSELNLSSLELGDSALYFCASSVTGVPAFFGQGTRLTVV.

Points on this clone: The identical CDR3 is also encoded by other nucleotide sequences in the sample. This sequence joins TRBV9 and TRBJ1-1, with a possible D match to TRBD1 (6 bases). The length of the CDR3 is 14 residues. V was shortened by 2 bases and J by 1 base, with 9 bases between the two germline ends. From germline, CDR1 is SGDLS and CDR2 YYNGEE. The CDR3: CASSVGTPNTEAFF. In DNA form, the CDR3 reads TGTGCCAGCAGCGTCGGGACACCGAACACTGAAGCTTTCTTT.

The rearrangement links TRBV30 to TRBJ2-1; D is undetermined. Trimming stripped 4 bases from V and 5 bases from J, with 9 bases between. Germline V gives CDR1 GTSNPN, CDR2 SVGIG (reference sequence). The CDR3 sequence is 12 residues long. CDR3 in amino acids: CAWIWGDNEQFF. In DNA form, the CDR3 reads TGTGCCTGGATTTGGGGTGACAATGAGCAGTTCTTC.